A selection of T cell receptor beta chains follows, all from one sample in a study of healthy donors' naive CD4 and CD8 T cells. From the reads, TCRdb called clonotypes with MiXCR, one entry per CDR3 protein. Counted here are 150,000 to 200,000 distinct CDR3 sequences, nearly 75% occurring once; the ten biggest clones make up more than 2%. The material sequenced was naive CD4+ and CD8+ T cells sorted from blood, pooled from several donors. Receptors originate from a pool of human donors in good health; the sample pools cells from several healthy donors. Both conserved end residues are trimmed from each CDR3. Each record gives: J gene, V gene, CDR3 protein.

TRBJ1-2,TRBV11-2,ASSLGPLTGDGYT
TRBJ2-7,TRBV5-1,VSFRGDSSYEQY
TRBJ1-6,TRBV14,ASSQIVSNRGNSPLH
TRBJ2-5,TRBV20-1,SARTDRVELWGETQY
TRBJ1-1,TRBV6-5,ASRPHGFREAF
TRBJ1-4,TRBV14,ASSQVGVVKLF
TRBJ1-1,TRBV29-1,SVSGVMNTEAF
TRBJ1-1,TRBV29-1,SVDLVTGTEAF
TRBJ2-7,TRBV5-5,ASSSLTFEQY
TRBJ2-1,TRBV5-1,ASSLLTGGDNEQF
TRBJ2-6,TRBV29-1,SVEEQVQRANVLT
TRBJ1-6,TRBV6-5,ASSYYRQKNSPLH
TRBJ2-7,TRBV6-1,ASSEGRGRNYEQY
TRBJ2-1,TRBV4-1,ASSQDRGVGAGAYNEQF
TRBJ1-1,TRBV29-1,SVLVTGITEAF
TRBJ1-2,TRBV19,ASTTPGYGYT
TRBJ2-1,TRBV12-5,ASGLVLVAEQF
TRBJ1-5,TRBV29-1,SVRTDSNQPQH
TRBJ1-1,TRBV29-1,SVDVGLKNTEAF
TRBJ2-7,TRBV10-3,AISVRTSGTYEQY
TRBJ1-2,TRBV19,ASSSEVNYGYT
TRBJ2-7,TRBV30,ASRDGGAYEQY
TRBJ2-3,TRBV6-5,ASGAFEGTDTQY
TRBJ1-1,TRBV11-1,ASSSMQGVNTEAF
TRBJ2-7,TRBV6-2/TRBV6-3,ASSYLRDRGVYEQY
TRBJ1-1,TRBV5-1,ASSYSGGGTNTEAF
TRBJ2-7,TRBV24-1,ATSDPQGPEYEQY
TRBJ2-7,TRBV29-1,SVVGDTYEQY
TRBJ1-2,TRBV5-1,ASSLDQAYGYT
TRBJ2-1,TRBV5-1,ASSLTGTSSYNEQF
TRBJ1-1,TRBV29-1,SVRQLQGMNTEAF
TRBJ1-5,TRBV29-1,SVEEGSNQPQH
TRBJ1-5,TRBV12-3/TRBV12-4,ASSLIEGQPQH
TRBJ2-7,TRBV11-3,ASSTTWGTYEQY
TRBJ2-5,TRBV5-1,ASSFGQGVQTQY
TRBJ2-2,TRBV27,ASSLTGDTGELF